This T cell receptor beta chain was obtained from a study of monozygotic twins with inflammatory bowel disease (dated by TCRdb to the late 2010s). Describing the broader study: In total, approximately 28 monozygotic twin pairs made up the full study: 19 Danish pairs, all IBD-discordant, plus nine German pairs, of which four were IBD-concordant and five were IBD-discordant. Within discordant pairs, disease-associated traits were sought mainly by comparing IBD patients with their genetically identical healthy co-twins. Each individual had, on average, about 151 000 unique TCRalpha sequences and 181 000 unique TCRbeta sequences available for analysis. General study outcomes and caveats: Fewer clonotypes were shared with other individuals by IBD patients than by healthy twins, most markedly in patients showing signs of disease activity. TCRbeta repertoire diversity, by inverse Simpson index, was decreased in IBD patients compared with their healthy co-twins. Distinction between different T cell subtypes could not be achieved in the analysis. The results gave no support for a single strong signal or clonotype linked to IBD. Differing immunosuppressive treatments among patients may have added background noise and inter-individual variability to the repertoires. Repertoire similarity did not differ between concordant and discordant twins, which could be due to limited statistical power.

CDR1 is given as MDHEN and CDR2 as SYDVKM, both from the germline V gene. Measured from the cysteine to the phenylalanine, the CDR3 is 12 residues long. Nucleotide data are not available. From each donor, an approximately 2.6 ml peripheral blood sample was collected into PAXgene tubes and kept at -80 degrees C. Without T cell sorting, total RNA was isolated from whole blood using the PAXgene blood miRNA kit on an automated QIAcube. Peripheral blood from monozygotic twin pairs who were concordant or discordant for inflammatory bowel disease underwent deep TCRalpha and TCRbeta repertoire profiling using unique molecular barcoding. For every twin pair, smoking habits were documented, and each individual was categorised as a current, former or never smoker. Concerning this clonotype itself: There is no known antigen for this receptor.

The library was prepared using 5' RACE. Preparation of each TCR library used roughly 3.5 ug of total RNA. cDNA was synthesized with SMARTScribe reverse transcriptase in eight separate reactions per sample. During cDNA synthesis, template switching introduced unique molecular identifiers that contained a 6-nucleotide sample barcode. TCRalpha and TCRbeta cDNA was amplified by two nested PCRs of about 15 and 9 cycles, with bead purification after each PCR. Before amplification, the cDNA was treated with uracil DNA-glycosylase and purified using the QIAquick PCR purification kit. The second PCR was the step at which Illumina TruSeq-compatible adapters and sample-specific barcodes were added. Library quality and concentration were assessed using TapeStation and Qubit, and approximately 5 ng of each library was pooled. Sequencing of the pooled libraries was done on an Illumina HiSeq2500 single-index Rapid Run using custom sequencing primers and 2 x 100 bp reads. The paper's processing steps were these. PCR and sequencing errors were corrected by UMI-based consensus assembly using MiGEC version 1.2.6. V(D)J alignment, clonotype assembly and CDR3 extraction were performed with MiXCR version 2.1.1. Gene usage, clonotype sharing and MAIT/NKT TCR abundance were normalised by analysing the top 1000, 10 000 and 20 000 clonotypes per sample. After downsampling to 27 000 UMIs, diversity was calculated as the inverse Simpson index using the vegan R package. Paired Mann-Whitney U tests on discordant twin pairs were used, with Benjamini-Hochberg multiple-testing correction. TCRdb reprocessed the raw reads; every CDR3 protein sequence is a single record, and DNA is not supplied. These V and J calls rely on TCRdb rather than the paper's analysis. The sample table on file contains around 410,000 distinct CDR3 sequences. Roughly 2.5% of the sample rests with the top ten.

Input material: blood. This clonotype originated in a human donor with ulcerative colitis or Crohn's disease, or a healthy co-twin of an affected twin (not recorded which). The sequence joins TRBV28 to TRBJ2-4. The CDR3 protein sequence reads: CASTEAKNMQYF. Reference TRBV28 and TRBJ2-4 genes cover what lies past the CDR3, so the full variable domain is DVKVTQSSRYLVKRTGEKVFLECVQDMDHENMFWYRQDPGLGLRLIYFSYDVKMKEKGDIPEGYSVSREKKERFSLILESASTNQTSMYLCASTEAKNMQYFGAGTRLSVL.